This T cell receptor beta chain comes out of a study of blood T cell repertoires in COVID-19. Study information: Italy, Spain and the United States were the sources of the convalescent and acute COVID-19 samples.

There are 19 residues in the CDR3. Germline CDR1 reads SGHNT; CDR2 reads YENEEA. Trimming cost V 4 bases and J 1 base, with 23 bases left between them. TCRdb keeps only in-frame clones here, not all; method: immunoSEQ multiplex PCR. The data hold hundreds of thousands of clones, with roughly 90% observed a single time. This chain links TRBV11-3 with TRBJ2-1; possibly TRBD1 for D (7 bases). The TCR was taken from a woman aged 25-40 years who had recovered from COVID-19. Material for sequencing was PBMCs or T cells enriched from blood (not recorded which). The CDR3 loop reads CASSYARGTAYLSYNEQFF. DNA of the CDR3: TGTGCCAGCAGCTACGCCCGGGGGACAGCCTATCTGTCCTACAATGAGCAGTTCTTC.